This T cell receptor (beta chain) stems from a study of identical twins. TCRdb ran MiXCR on the 5' RACE reads and lists one entry per CDR3 protein. The sample lists about 570,000 distinct CDR3 sequences, 9.6% occurring once. This clonotype was detected ten times or more. CDR1 is SGHTA and CDR2 is FQGNSA in the germline V gene. V was pared by 3 bases and J by 3 bases, with 9 bases between. CDR3 length: 13 amino acids. These sequences were also reported in another study, on yellow fever vaccine responses in identical twins.

The sequenced sample consisted of PBMCs. V and J are TRBV7-2 and TRBJ2-7; D is ambiguous. This TCR derives from a woman between 18 and 30 years old in good health. In DNA, the CDR3 is TGTGCCAGCAGCTTCGGCAGGATCTACGAGCAGTACTTC. As protein: CASSFGRIYEQYF.